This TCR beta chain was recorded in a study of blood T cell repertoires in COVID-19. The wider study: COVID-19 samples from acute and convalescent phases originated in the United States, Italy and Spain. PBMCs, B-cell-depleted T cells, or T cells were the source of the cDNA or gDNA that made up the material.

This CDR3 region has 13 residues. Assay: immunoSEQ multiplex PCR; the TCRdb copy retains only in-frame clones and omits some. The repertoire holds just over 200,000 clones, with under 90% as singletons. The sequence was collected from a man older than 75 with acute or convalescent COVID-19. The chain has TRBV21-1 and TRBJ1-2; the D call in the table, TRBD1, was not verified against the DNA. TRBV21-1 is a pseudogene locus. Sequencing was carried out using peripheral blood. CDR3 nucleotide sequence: TGTGCCAGCAGCAAAGCTGGTACAGATGGCTACACCTTC. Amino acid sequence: CASSKAGTDGYTF.